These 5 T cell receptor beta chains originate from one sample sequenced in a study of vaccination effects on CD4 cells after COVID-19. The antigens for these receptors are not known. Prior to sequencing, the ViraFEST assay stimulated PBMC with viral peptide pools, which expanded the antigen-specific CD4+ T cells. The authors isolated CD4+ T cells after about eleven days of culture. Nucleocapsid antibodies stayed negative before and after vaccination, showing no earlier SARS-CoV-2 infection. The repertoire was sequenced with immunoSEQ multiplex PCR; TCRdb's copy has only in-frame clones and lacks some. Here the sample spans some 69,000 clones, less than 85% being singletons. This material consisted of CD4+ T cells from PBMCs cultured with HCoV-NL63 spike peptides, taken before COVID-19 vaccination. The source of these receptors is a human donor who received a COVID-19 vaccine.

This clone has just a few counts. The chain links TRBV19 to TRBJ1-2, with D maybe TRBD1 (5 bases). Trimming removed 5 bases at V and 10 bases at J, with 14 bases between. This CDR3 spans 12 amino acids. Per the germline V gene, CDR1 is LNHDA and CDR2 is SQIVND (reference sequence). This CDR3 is CASSVFPGPYTF. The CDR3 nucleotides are TGTGCCAGTAGTGTCTTTCCGGGGCCCTACACCTTC.

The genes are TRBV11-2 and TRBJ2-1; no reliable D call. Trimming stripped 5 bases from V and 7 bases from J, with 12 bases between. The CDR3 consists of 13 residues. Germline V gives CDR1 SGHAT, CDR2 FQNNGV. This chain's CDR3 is CASSGYKFNEQFF. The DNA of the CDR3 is TGTGCCAGCAGCGGTTATAAATTTAATGAGCAGTTCTTC.

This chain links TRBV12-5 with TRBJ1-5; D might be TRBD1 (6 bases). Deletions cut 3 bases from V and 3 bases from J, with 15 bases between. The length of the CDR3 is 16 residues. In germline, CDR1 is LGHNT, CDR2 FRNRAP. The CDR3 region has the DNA TGTGCTAGTGGTTTACAAGCGGGACAATTCAATCAGCCCCAGCATTTT. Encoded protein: CASGLQAGQFNQPQHF.

The CDR3: CASSPPSPNTYEQYV. The CDR3 DNA follows: TGTGCCAGCAGTCCCCCTAGCCCCAATACCTACGAGCAGTACGTC. The V call is TRBV6-5, the J call TRBJ2-7; D might be TRBD2 (5 bases). Germline CDR1 reads MNHEY; CDR2 reads SVGAGI. This CDR3 is 15 amino acids long. V was pared by 5 bases and J by 2 bases, with 16 bases between.

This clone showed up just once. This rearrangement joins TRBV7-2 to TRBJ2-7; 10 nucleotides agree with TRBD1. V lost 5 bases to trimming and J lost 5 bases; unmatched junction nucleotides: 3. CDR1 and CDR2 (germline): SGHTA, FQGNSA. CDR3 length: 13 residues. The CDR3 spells CASSLGTGDEQYV. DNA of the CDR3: TGTGCCAGCAGCCTCGGGACAGGGGACGAGCAGTACGTC.